Presented here are 21 T cell receptor beta chains from one specimen sequenced in a study of monozygotic twins with inflammatory bowel disease. TCRdb derives one entry per CDR3 protein from the 5' RACE reads, leaving out DNA. In total, the table holds roughly 200,000 distinct CDR3 sequences. The sequenced sample was blood. The receptors derive from a human donor with ulcerative colitis or Crohn's disease, or a healthy co-twin of an affected twin (not recorded which).

The chain has TRBV11-2 and TRBJ2-5; TCRdb outputs TRBD2, but without DNA this stays unchecked. There are 16 residues in the CDR3. CDR1 is SGHAT, CDR2 FQNNGV, per germline. The CDR3 spells CASSISAGVTEETQYF.

This sequence joins TRBV2 and TRBJ1-4. The V gene's germline CDR1 is SNHLY and CDR2 FYNNEI. CDR3 length equals 14 residues. The CDR3 protein is CASNADGTNEKLFF. The entire variable domain, with the rest obtained from reference TRBV2 and TRBJ1-4, is as follows: EPEVTQTPSHQVTQMGQEVILRCVPISNHLYFYWYRQILGQKVEFLVSFYNNEISEKSEIFDDQFSVERPDGSNFTLKIRSTKLEDSAMYFCASNADGTNEKLFFGSGTQLSVL.

This chain links TRBV20-1 with TRBJ2-1; the TCRdb call, TRBD2, lacks DNA for checking. The CDR3 is 17 residues long. Germline V gene data show CDR1 as DFQATT and CDR2 as SNEGSKA (reference sequence). Here the CDR3 reads CSARAPPQRGGYNEQFF.

The rearrangement joins TRBV7-2 to TRBJ1-5; the D call of TRBD1 rests on TCRdb alone, since no DNA is present to check it. Germline CDR1 SGHTA, CDR2 FQGNSA. The CDR3 contains 16 residues. The CDR3 spells CASSLTTGMSGQPQHF.

This sequence joins TRBV20-1 and TRBJ1-3. The CDR3 has 16 residues. The germline gives CDR1 DFQATT, CDR2 SNEGSKA (reference sequence). The CDR3 is CSAPERPGGAGNTIYF.

This chain joins TRBV14 and TRBJ2-2; TCRdb proposes TRBD2, but this gene call is untestable without DNA. Germline lookup yields CDR1 SGHDN and CDR2 FVKESK. CDR3 size: 17 residues. Here the CDR3 reads CASSLRPGQASIGELFF.

V and J are TRBV6-1 and TRBJ2-7; TCRdb indicates TRBD1, and absent DNA this call remains unverified. The CDR3 runs 14 residues. Germline V gives CDR1 MNHNS, CDR2 SASEGT. CDR3 residues: CASSIRDGNYEQYF.

The chain recombines TRBV7-2 with TRBJ2-5; TCRdb calls TRBD1, which cannot be checked without DNA. This CDR3 region has 14 residues. The germline gives CDR1 SGHTA, CDR2 FQGNSA. The CDR3 loop is CASSWDRVSETQYF.

The chain couples TRBV29-1 to TRBJ1-5; TCRdb proposes TRBD1, but this gene call is untestable without DNA. The CDR3 is made up of 14 amino acids. Germline V gene data show CDR1 as SQVTM and CDR2 as ANQGSEA. CDR3 region: CSVDGGGPNQPQHF. The entire variable domain, with the rest obtained from reference TRBV29-1 and TRBJ1-5, is as follows: SAVISQKPSRDICQRGTSLTIQCQVDSQVTMMFWYRQQPGQSLTLIATANQGSEATYESGFVIDKFPISRPNLTFSTLTVSNMSPEDSSIYLCSVDGGGPNQPQHFGDGTRLSIL.

V usage is TRBV6-5 and J usage is TRBJ1-2; TCRdb returns TRBD1, unconfirmable since there is no DNA. CDR1 is MNHEY and CDR2 is SVGAGI in the germline V gene. The CDR3 loop spans 15 amino acids. This chain's CDR3 is CASSYNGGINYGYTF.

CDR3 sequence: CATSDIQGWAF. The rearrangement joins TRBV24-1 to TRBJ1-2; TCRdb names TRBD1, which stays unverified in the absence of DNA. This CDR3 has 11 amino acids. Germline V CDR1 and CDR2: KGHDR, SFDVKD.

The rearrangement links TRBV29-1 to TRBJ1-2; TCRdb reports TRBD1, a call that lacks DNA to check it against. Germline V CDR1 and CDR2: SQVTM, ANQGSEA. The CDR3 has 14 residues. The CDR3 region is CSVDFSGTGHGYTF.

CDR3 in amino acids: CASSWNSPPGGEQYF. V usage is TRBV12-3 or TRBV12-4 and J usage is TRBJ2-7; checking the TCRdb D call of TRBD1 is not possible without DNA. This CDR3 has 15 amino acids.

The V gene is TRBV27, the J gene TRBJ1-4. The CDR3 totals 13 residues. Per the germline V gene, CDR1 is MNHEY and CDR2 is SMNVEV (reference sequence). CDR3 protein: CASSFRRPEKLFF.

The CDR3: CSVESDSQETQYF. The genes are TRBV29-1 and TRBJ2-5; TCRdb outputs TRBD1, but without DNA this stays unchecked. The CDR3 extends over 13 amino acids. In germline, CDR1 is SQVTM, CDR2 ANQGSEA.

CDR3 sequence: CASSLNPNTGELFF. This sequence joins TRBV5-1 and TRBJ2-2. Germline CDR1 is SGHRS and CDR2 is YFSETQ. The CDR3 has 14 amino acids.

The chain is built from TRBV5-1 and TRBJ1-6; without DNA, the TCRdb call of TRBD1 cannot be checked. The CDR3 extends over 14 amino acids. The germline V gene has CDR1 SGHRS and CDR2 YFSETQ. The CDR3 sequence: CASSFDRADSPLHF.

This sequence joins TRBV12-5 and TRBJ2-5; TCRdb's D gene call, TRBD1, goes unchecked for lack of DNA. The CDR3 covers 14 residues. Germline V gene data show CDR1 as LGHNT and CDR2 as FRNRAP. The CDR3 is CASGLATVRETQYF.

The gene calls are TRBV12-3 or TRBV12-4 and TRBJ1-1. CDR3 length equals 13 residues. The CDR3 protein is CASSFWGNTEAFF.

The chain couples TRBV5-5 to TRBJ1-5; TCRdb names TRBD1, which stays unverified in the absence of DNA. CDR3 length: 14 residues. Per germline, CDR1 SGHKS and CDR2 YYEKEE (reference sequence). The chain's CDR3 is CASSWETGRQPQHF.

This sequence joins TRBV10-3 and TRBJ1-6; with no DNA, the TCRdb D assignment of TRBD1 cannot be verified. CDR1 and CDR2 (germline): ENHRY, SYGVKD. The CDR3 has 17 amino acids. The CDR3 sequence is CAIRQGQGGSYNSPLHF.